This TCR beta chain emerged from a study of OX40 agonist ivuxolimab in advanced cancers. Study-level results: CD4+ and CD8+ blood T cells expanded clonally by week 6 at 0.1 to 3.0 mg/kg. Relative to CD4+ cells, CD8+ T cells on average had more expanded clones.

On this clone itself: Its antigen remains unidentified.

Produced via immunoSEQ multiplex PCR; TCRdb's table is partial and in-frame only. Of 30,000 to 45,000 clones detected, roughly three quarters appear once; the ten largest clones hold 11%. CDR3 length: 14 residues. Trimming stripped 8 bases from V and 7 bases from J, with 18 bases between. The germline V gene encodes CDR1 MNHEY and CDR2 SVGAGI. The genes are TRBV6-5 and TRBJ1-3; D not certain. Sequenced material: CD4+ or CD8+ T cells sorted from blood, taken in a trial of the OX40 agonist ivuxolimab. This clonotype was obtained from an adult with an advanced solid tumor such as melanoma, head and neck, liver or kidney cancer. CDR3 region: CASGRGDNPNTIYF. The CDR3 DNA sequence: TGTGCCAGCGGTCGGGGAGACAACCCGAACACCATATATTTT.